Below, one T cell receptor beta chain is given with its context. Its antigen remains unknown. Isolated RNA was reverse transcribed in full, so expressed TCRB transcripts were sequenced. Profiled with immunoSEQ multiplex PCR; TCRdb holds only in-frame clones, not every one. Among 640,000 or so clones, more than 12% were seen once, and the ten largest hold less than 0.04%. The data belong to a study of beta chain features in type 1 diabetes. Study-wide background: Cells sorted and examined across all samples totaled approximately 100,000,000.

Study-level points and caveats: Researchers report that Type 1 diabetes patients had moderately but significantly shorter TCRB CDR3s across all four CD4+ subsets. Cells with high TCR expression could be over-represented when cDNA is sequenced. Naive, central memory and regulatory TCRB repertoires appeared more similar among patients than healthy donors.

The CDR3 spans 9 residues. V was clipped by 3 bases and J by 9 bases, with 0 bases between them. Germline CDR1 reads LGHNA; CDR2 reads YNFKEQ. This clonotype originated in a young man with type 1 diabetes. Sample: naive CD4+ T cells from blood. The V call is TRBV4-2, the J call TRBJ2-1; no definite D call. The CDR3 loop reads CASSHEQFF. As DNA, the CDR3 is TGTGCCAGCAGCCATGAGCAGTTCTTC.